Listed below are T cell receptor beta chains from one sample, sequenced in a study of human T cells and chemical hapten exposure. MiXCR, applied by TCRdb to the RACE reads, yields one record per CDR3 protein. The top ten hold just under 3% of the sample, which has more than 150,000 distinct CDR3 sequences, 30% seen once. Sequencing used whole blood, obtained in connection with sensitization to the hapten diphenylcyclopropenone (DPC). Source of these receptors: a woman aged 25 to 39 with alopecia areata. Some clones in this sample may be carry-over from other donors' samples. Each CDR3 is given with its conserved first and last residue. Clone size is given for some rows only: seen once, a few or many times, or a class if the clone is expanded.

cdr3_length v_call clone_size cdr3_aa
15 TRBV29-1 . CSVVPIDGWHYGYTF
15 TRBV7-9 many CASSLTSGNTGELFF
15 TRBV20-1 few CSASINSGGSYEQFF
15 TRBV6-6 . CASTGTSGGAAEQFF
12 TRBV29-1 . CSVTGTQETQYF
15 TRBV29-1 few CSVEDLLVGNQPQHF
18 TRBV3-1 many CASSRWTSGGAQLYEQYF
15 TRBV29-1 . CSVGAGGGQNTEAFF
17 TRBV20-1 few CSAAPGQHSFSGNTIYF
16 TRBV27 . CASRPPGTGDVHTQYF
11 TRBV27 few CASSTTGEQFF
14 TRBV12-3/TRBV12-4 many CASSPGGSYNEQFF
14 TRBV7-9 few CASRTGGAFYEQYF
16 TRBV28 . CASSHKSGARNEKLFF
16 TRBV7-9 few CASSLRLAGVTDTQYF
14 TRBV20-1 few CSAPQTSPGEKLFF
12 TRBV29-1 many CSVQLNTDTQYF
14 TRBV5-1 . CASSLGQDISPLHF
13 TRBV7-9 few CASTRGQNTEAFF
13 TRBV5-1 . CASSVGVDQPQHF
15 TRBV5-4 few CASSLAGTSVHEQYF
14 TRBV3-1 . CASSQGRAGNTIYF
12 TRBV29-1 . CSAWTGGYEQYF
16 TRBV4-3 . CASSQDAQGSGNTIYF
15 TRBV2 . CARRDRLSGANVLTF
15 TRBV11-2 few CASSPGQGAYQPQHF
15 TRBV6-4 many CASSDSTSYTGELFF
12 TRBV29-1 . CSVGTGLYGYTF
15 TRBV20-1 few CSASDAGGVTDTQYF
12 TRBV18 . CASSPAPYEQYF
10 TRBV27 . CAPPGVPLHF
13 TRBV2 . CASIRAGATEAFF
17 TRBV6-5 . CASSYLTGQGLYNEQFF
12 TRBV29-1 few CSVQGQGTEAFF
15 TRBV6-5 . CASRPTRESSYEQYF
15 TRBV15 . CATSTLQGMNTEAFF
12 TRBV6-2/TRBV6-3 . CASSTGIRGYTF
14 TRBV9 . CASSEGQVSSEQYF
12 TRBV29-1 . CSVQKAGGEQYF
12 TRBV7-9 . CASSLWSTEAFF
9 TRBV29-1 many CSVVSPLHF
14 TRBV6-1 . CASSDGSSYNEQFF
14 TRBV5-1 . CASSLPGSTGELFF
13 TRBV20-1 . CSASTSGVETQYF
15 TRBV5-1 . CASRLSIQGPTEAFF
16 TRBV6-5 . CASSYSLAPVSYEQYF
11 TRBV30 . CAWGPGYGYTF
14 TRBV7-2 few CASSLVVRGDTQYF
13 TRBV29-1 few CSARTSGIHEQYF
14 TRBV20-1 few CSALNFERNTEAFF
13 TRBV7-9 . CASSSPVYNEQFF
15 TRBV5-1 . CASTPGGGGTDTQYF
14 TRBV5-1 few CASSSRTGMDTQYF
13 TRBV6-5 . CASSYNRLYEQYF
14 TRBV20-1 few CSAQNGGLNTEAFF
14 TRBV2 . CASRDRGPYNEQFF
13 TRBV15 . CATSRETGYEQYF
14 TRBV5-1 . CASSLTFPTDTQYF
14 TRBV29-1 . CSGRQEANTGELFF